The entry that follows covers one T cell receptor beta chain sequence. Its antigen is not identified. At one end the junction does not follow the germline gene, possibly because of a read error. The data stem from a study of CD8 T cells in ankylosing spondylitis. Germline CDR1 reads DFQATT; CDR2 reads SNEGSKA (reference sequence). The CDR3 has 14 residues. Study-wide results and limits: Clones tied to disease were said to be significantly enriched in matched ankylosing spondylitis synovial fluid. What appeared characteristic of ankylosing spondylitis blood was a TCR beta motif of fewer than ten highly homologous variants.

Using its own MiXCR run on the 5' RACE reads, TCRdb lists one record per CDR3 protein. The data show hundreds of thousands of distinct CDR3 sequences, about 11% seen once. The receptor comes from a male donor with ankylosing spondylitis. V usage is TRBV20-1 and J usage is TRBJ2-5; D is possibly TRBD1 or TRBD2 (5 bases each). Sequenced: blood, either unsorted or a sorted T cell fraction (not recorded which). The CDR3 DNA follows: TGCAGTGCGAGAGGGGTTCCCGGGACAGAGACCCAGTACTTC. It yields the protein CSARGVPGTETQYF.